This T cell receptor beta chain appears in the sequencing data of a study of cytomegalovirus exposure and HLA in healthy donors. Data came from immunoSEQ multiplex PCR; TCRdb stores just in-frame clones and leaves some out. In the table there are 190,000 or so clones, 70% to 85% of which are singletons. The sequence came from a woman aged 30 to 39 in good health and CMV-seropositive. Sequencing was performed on PBMCs.

The CDR3 nucleotides are TGTGCCAGCAGTCCTAGGGGCGAAAAACTGTTTTTT. It yields the protein CASSPRGEKLFF. The rearrangement joins TRBV2 to TRBJ1-4, with D tentatively TRBD1 (5 bases). The CDR3 is 12 amino acids. Germline assignment: CDR1 SNHLY and CDR2 FYNNEI. V was pared by 5 bases and J by 8 bases, with 9 bases between.